These T cell receptor beta chains were read from a single sample in a study of lymphopenia after photon versus proton radiotherapy. Sequencing was performed with immunoSEQ multiplex PCR; in TCRdb, only in-frame clones are kept and a portion is missing. The data hold 15,000 or so clones, with around nine tenths observed a single time. The sample consisted of peripheral blood, taken from a patient treated with proton-based radiotherapy. The receptors were sampled from a woman aged 55-70 years with cholangiocarcinoma. Some clones in this sample may be carry-over from other donors' samples. CDR3s leave out the opening cysteine and the closing phenylalanine or tryptophan.

TRBJ2-5	TRBV9	ASSPRGGLPPQETQY
TRBJ2-7	TRBV30	AWTGTLDEQY
TRBJ1-1	TRBV6-1	ASSRQGPTEAF
TRBJ2-4	TRBV10-1	ASSESPALAKNIQY
TRBJ2-7	TRBV7-2	ASSWGLAGGPGYEQY
TRBJ2-1	TRBV11-2	ASSLEDFGGHPGNEQF
TRBJ1-1	TRBV30	AWTRDYNTEAF
TRBJ1-2	TRBV10-3	AISESGQYGYT
TRBJ2-7	TRBV5-1	ASSSRSRDRGSYEQY
TRBJ1-1	TRBV5-1	ASRASDGNTEAF
TRBJ1-2	TRBV9	ASSTGPLGYT